The T cell receptor beta chain under discussion was sequenced for a study of radiation and T cells in renal cell carcinoma. Repertoires were generated with immunoSEQ multiplex PCR, while TCRdb's copy carries only in-frame clones and drops some. This table has approximately 100,000 clones, roughly 90% appearing once. V gave up 5 bases and J gave up 0 bases; unmatched junction bases: 9. The germline V gene has CDR1 SEHNR and CDR2 FQNEAQ (reference sequence). The CDR3 is 19 amino acids. Time point meaning: baseline pretreatment blood. Treatment indicated: 15 Gy SBRT to primary tumor, nephrectomy 4 weeks later.

This chain joins TRBV7-9 and TRBJ2-6; 11 nucleotides align to TRBD1. The specimen was blood, collected from a patient whose treatment included radiotherapy and nephrectomy. The source of this sequence is a man in his fifties with renal cell carcinoma. The CDR3 region has the DNA TGTGCCAGCAGCAAGAATGTAGGGACAGGGGGCTCTGGGGCCAACGTCCTGACTTTC. It translates to CASSKNVGTGGSGANVLTF. Together with reference TRBV7-9 and TRBJ2-6, the CDR3 gives the full variable domain: DTGVSQNPRHKITKRGQNVTFRCDPISEHNRLYWYRQTLGQGPEFLTYFQNEAQLEKSRLLSDRFSAERPKGSFSTLEIQRTEQGDSAMYLCASSKNVGTGGSGANVLTFGAGSRLTVL.